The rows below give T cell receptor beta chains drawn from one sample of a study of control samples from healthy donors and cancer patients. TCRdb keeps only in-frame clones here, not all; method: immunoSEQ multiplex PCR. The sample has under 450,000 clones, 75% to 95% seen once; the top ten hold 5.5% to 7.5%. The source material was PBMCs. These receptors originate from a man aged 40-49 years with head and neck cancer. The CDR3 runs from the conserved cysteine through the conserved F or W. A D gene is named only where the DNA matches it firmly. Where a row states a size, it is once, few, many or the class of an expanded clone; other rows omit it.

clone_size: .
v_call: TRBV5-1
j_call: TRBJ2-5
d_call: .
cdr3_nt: TGCGCCAGCAGCTATGAAGAGACCCAGTACTTC
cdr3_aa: CASSYEETQYF

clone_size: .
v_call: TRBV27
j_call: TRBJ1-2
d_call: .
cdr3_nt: TGTGCCAGCACCACTAACCCAGGGACCTATGGCTACACCTTC
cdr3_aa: CASTTNPGTYGYTF

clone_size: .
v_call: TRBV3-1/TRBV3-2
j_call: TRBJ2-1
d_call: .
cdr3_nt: TGTGCCAGCAGCCAAACCCTGTTATCCCGGGGGAGCTCCTACAATGAGCAGTTCTTC
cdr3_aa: CASSQTLLSRGSSYNEQFF

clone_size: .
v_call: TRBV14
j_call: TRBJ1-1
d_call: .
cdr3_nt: TGTGCCACCAGCAGGGACAACAAATTTACGAACACTGAAGCTTTCTTT
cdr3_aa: CATSRDNKFTNTEAFF

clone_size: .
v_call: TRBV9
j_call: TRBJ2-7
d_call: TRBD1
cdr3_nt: TGTGCCAGCAGCGTAGCGACAGGGGCCCAGTACGAGCAGTACTTC
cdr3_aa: CASSVATGAQYEQYF

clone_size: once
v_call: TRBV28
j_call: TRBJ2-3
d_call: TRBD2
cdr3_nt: TGTGCCAGCAGTCCAGTGGGCGGGGGGCCACGTGAAGATACGCAGTATTTT
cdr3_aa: CASSPVGGGPREDTQYF

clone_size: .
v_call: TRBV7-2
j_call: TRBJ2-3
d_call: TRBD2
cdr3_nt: TGTGCCAGCAGCTTAGCCCCCCTCCCCTGGGCGGGGGGCCCGAGCACAGATACGCAGTATTTT
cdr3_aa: CASSLAPLPWAGGPSTDTQYF

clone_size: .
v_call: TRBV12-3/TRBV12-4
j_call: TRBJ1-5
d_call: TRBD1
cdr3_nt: TGTGCCAGCAGCGGGACAGGGGATCAGCCCCAGCATTTT
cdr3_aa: CASSGTGDQPQHF

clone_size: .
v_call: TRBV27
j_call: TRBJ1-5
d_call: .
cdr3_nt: TGTGCCAGCAGTTTCGCTTCAGGGGATGTTAGCAATCAGCCCCAGCATTTT
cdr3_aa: CASSFASGDVSNQPQHF

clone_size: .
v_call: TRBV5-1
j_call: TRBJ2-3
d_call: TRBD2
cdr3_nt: TGCGCCAGCAGCTTGGAGGCGGGAGGCGAAGATACGCAGTATTTT
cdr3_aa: CASSLEAGGEDTQYF

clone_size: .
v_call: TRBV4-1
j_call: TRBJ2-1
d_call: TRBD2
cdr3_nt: TGCGCCAGCAGCCACAGGGGGACTAGCGAAGAGCAGTTCTTC
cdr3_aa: CASSHRGTSEEQFF

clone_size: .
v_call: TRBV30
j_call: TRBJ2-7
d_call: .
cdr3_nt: TGTGCCTGGAGTGTAACCTACCAGTCCTACGAGCAGTACTTC
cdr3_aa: CAWSVTYQSYEQYF

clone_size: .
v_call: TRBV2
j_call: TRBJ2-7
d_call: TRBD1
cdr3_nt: TGTGCCAGCTTGGGACAGGCTAGAGAGCAGTACTTC
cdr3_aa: CASLGQAREQYF

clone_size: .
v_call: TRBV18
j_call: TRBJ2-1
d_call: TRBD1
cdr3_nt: TGTGCCAGCTCACCACAGGGGGCGAATGGGAATGAGCAGTTCTTC
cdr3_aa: CASSPQGANGNEQFF

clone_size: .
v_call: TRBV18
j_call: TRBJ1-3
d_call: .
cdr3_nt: TGTGCCAGCTCACCTGTTAAGCTCTCTGGAAACACCATATATTTT
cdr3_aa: CASSPVKLSGNTIYF

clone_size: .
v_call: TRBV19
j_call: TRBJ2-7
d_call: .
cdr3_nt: TGTGCCAGTAGTATAGTTCGTCAGGGACATATCGAGCAGTACTTC
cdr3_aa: CASSIVRQGHIEQYF

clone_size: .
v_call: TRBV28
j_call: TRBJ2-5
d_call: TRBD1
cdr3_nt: TGTGCCAGCAGTTTGCCCGCCGGGACAGGGCAAGAGACCCAGTACTTC
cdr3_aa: CASSLPAGTGQETQYF

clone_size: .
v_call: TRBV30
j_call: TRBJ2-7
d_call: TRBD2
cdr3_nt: TGTGCCTGGAGTGTACCTAGCGGGAGGTACGAGCAGTACTTC
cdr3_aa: CAWSVPSGRYEQYF

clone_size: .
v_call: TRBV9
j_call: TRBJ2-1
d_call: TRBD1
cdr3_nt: TGTGCCAGCAGCGGGCCGGACAGGGGGCACCCCAATGAGCAGTTCTTC
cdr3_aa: CASSGPDRGHPNEQFF

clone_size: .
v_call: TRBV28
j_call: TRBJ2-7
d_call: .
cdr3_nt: TGTGCCAGCAGTTTACTGGGCAGGACGGACTACGAGCAGTACTTC
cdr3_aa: CASSLLGRTDYEQYF

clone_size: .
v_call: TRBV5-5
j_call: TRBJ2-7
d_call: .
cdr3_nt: TGTGCCAGCAGCTTAAGCTCCTACGAGCAGTACTTC
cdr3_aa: CASSLSSYEQYF

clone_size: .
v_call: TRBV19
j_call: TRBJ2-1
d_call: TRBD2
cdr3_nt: TGTGCCAGTAGTCCTTTGGGGGGGGTTGATGAGCAGTTCTTC
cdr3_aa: CASSPLGGVDEQFF

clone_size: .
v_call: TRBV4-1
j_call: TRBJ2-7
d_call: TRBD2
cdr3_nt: TGCGCCAGCAGCCAAGATGTGGAGGCGGGGGGGACCTACGAGCAGTACTTC
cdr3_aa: CASSQDVEAGGTYEQYF

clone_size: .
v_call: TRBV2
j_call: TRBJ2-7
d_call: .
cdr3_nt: TGTGCCAGCATATTTAACTACGAGCAGTACTTC
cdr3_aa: CASIFNYEQYF

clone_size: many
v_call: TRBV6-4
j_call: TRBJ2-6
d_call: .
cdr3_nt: TGTGCCAGCAGTGACAACTCTGGGGCCAACGTCCTGACTTTC
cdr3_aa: CASSDNSGANVLTF

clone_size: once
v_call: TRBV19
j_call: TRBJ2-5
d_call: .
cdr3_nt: TGTGCCAGTAGTATTGGCAGGGAAGAGACCCAGTACTTC
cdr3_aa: CASSIGREETQYF

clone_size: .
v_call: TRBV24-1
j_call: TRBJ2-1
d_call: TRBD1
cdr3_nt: TGTGCCACCAGTGAAACCGGGACAGGATTCAATGAGCAGTTCTTC
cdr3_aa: CATSETGTGFNEQFF

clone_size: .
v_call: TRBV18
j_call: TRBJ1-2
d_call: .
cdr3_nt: TGTGCCAGCTCACCTGGGCGTCAGGAGGGTGGCTACACCTTC
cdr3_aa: CASSPGRQEGGYTF